This T cell receptor (beta chain) stems from a study of a mutant IDH1 vaccine in newly diagnosed glioma. Germline lookup yields CDR1 SGDLS and CDR2 YYNGEE. V was pared by 0 bases and J by 1 base, with 4 bases of the junction left unmatched. This CDR3 has 16 residues. Concerning this clone: Antigen specificity is unknown.

Measured with immunoSEQ multiplex PCR; TCRdb has only the in-frame clones, and not every one. The sample holds about 51,000 clones, around 78% seen once. Time point noted: week 5, during vaccination. All doses held 300 ug of mutant IDH1 20-mer peptide, with topical imiquimod. This chain links TRBV9 with TRBJ2-3; the match to TRBD2 covers 8 bases. The sequence was obtained from a woman aged 40 to 49 with glioma. Sequences were derived from PBMCs, sampled from a glioma patient whose treatment included an IDH1 peptide vaccine. Here the CDR3 reads CASSVGERGRTDTQYF. DNA of the CDR3: TGTGCCAGCAGCGTAGGTGAGCGGGGGCGCACAGATACGCAGTATTTT.